These 28 T cell receptor beta chains came from one sample sequenced in a study of blood T cell repertoires in COVID-19. The method was immunoSEQ multiplex PCR; TCRdb's version includes in-frame clones alone and lacks a portion of them. Altogether 110,000 to 150,000 clones are present, around 87% being singletons, with the ten largest covering roughly 5%. Sample: peripheral blood. Receptors originate from a human donor in a cohort sampled during active COVID-19.

This clone was counted once. The chain combines TRBV27 with TRBJ2-1; D perhaps matches TRBD1 (6 bases). The CDR3 runs 15 residues. The V gene's germline CDR1 is MNHEY and CDR2 SMNVEV (reference sequence). V gave up 1 base and J gave up 3 bases, with 10 bases separating them. CDR3 DNA: TGTGCCAGCAGTTTATGGGGCAGGGGCTACAATGAGCAGTTCTTC. It translates to CASSLWGRGYNEQFF.

This chain joins TRBV28 and TRBJ2-5; TRBD2 aligns across 12 bases. Germline-derived CDR1 and CDR2 are MDHEN and SYDVKM. CDR3 size: 16 residues. J gave up 4 bases and V 2 bases, and 5 bases lay outside the gene matches. CDR3 residues: CASSLLAGGPSETQYF. CDR3 nucleotides: TGTGCCAGCAGTTTACTAGCGGGAGGGCCTTCAGAGACCCAGTACTTC.

The chain carries TRBV5-1 and TRBJ2-2; D possibly corresponds to TRBD1 (6 bases). Germline CDR1 is SGHRS and CDR2 is YFSETQ. The CDR3 is 17 amino acids. V was pared by 4 bases and J by 0 bases, with 16 bases between. For the CDR3, the DNA is TGCGCCAGCAGCCCAACCCCAACAGGGACGAACACCGGGGAGCTGTTTTTT. As protein: CASSPTPTGTNTGELFF.

This chain links TRBV2 with TRBJ1-1; unclear D gene. From germline, CDR1 is SNHLY and CDR2 FYNNEI. This CDR3 spans 13 amino acids. Deletions cut 3 bases from V and 1 base from J, with 6 bases between. The CDR3 DNA reads TGTGCCAGCAGTGATCGAGAGAACACTGAAGCTTTCTTT. It translates to CASSDRENTEAFF.

This clone was observed once. The CDR3 sequence is CASSADRVGGYTF. CDR3 coding DNA: TGTGCCAGCAGTGCCGACAGGGTCGGAGGCTACACCTTC. The chain carries TRBV2 and TRBJ1-2; 7 positions agree with TRBD1. This CDR3 spans 13 amino acids. V shed 4 bases, J shed 8 bases, and the junction held 7 bases outside the gene matches. CDR1 is SNHLY and CDR2 is FYNNEI in the germline V gene.

The chain couples TRBV9 to TRBJ2-4, with 9 bases aligning to TRBD2. CDR1 and CDR2 (germline): SGDLS, YYNGEE. Trimming cost V 0 bases and J 9 bases; bases outside gene matches: 10. The CDR3 has 16 amino acids. CDR3 DNA: TGTGCCAGCAGCGTAGGGGATAGCGGGAGATCGATCATTCAGTACTTC. Translating it yields CASSVGDSGRSIIQYF.

This clone was picked up many times. The rearrangement joins TRBV3-1 (or the pseudogene TRBV3-2) to TRBJ2-7; D may be TRBD1 (6 bases). Germline-derived CDR1 and CDR2 are LGHDT and YNNKEL (reference sequence). Trimming shortened V by 5 bases and J by 4 bases, and 12 bases separated the two germline ends. The CDR3 extends over 13 amino acids. In DNA, the CDR3 is TGTGCCAGCAGCTCACAGGGCACTTACGAGCAGTACTTC. Protein product: CASSSQGTYEQYF.

This chain uses TRBV6-5 with TRBJ2-2, with D maybe TRBD2 (6 bases). CDR3 length: 15 residues. The ends were cut back, 6 bases at V and 2 bases at J, with 13 bases in the middle. Germline values: CDR1 MNHEY, CDR2 SVGAGI. CDR3 loop: CASRSEGTNTGELFF. The DNA for the CDR3 is TGTGCCAGCAGGTCGGAGGGGACTAACACCGGGGAGCTGTTTTTT.

V and J are TRBV6-5 and TRBJ1-5; 7 bases map to TRBD1. The trim removed 7 bases at V and 9 bases at J, leaving 9 bases unmatched. From germline, CDR1 is MNHEY and CDR2 SVGAGI. CDR3 size: 13 residues. CDR3: CASNPAGGGPQHF. DNA of the CDR3: TGTGCCAGCAATCCAGCAGGGGGAGGGCCCCAGCATTTT.

The CDR3: CASRGQGNTGELFF. The CDR3 DNA reads as TGTGCCAGTAGAGGACAGGGTAACACCGGGGAGCTGTTTTTT. The V call is TRBV19, the J call TRBJ2-2; 8 bases are a match to TRBD1. This CDR3 region has 14 residues. The germline gives CDR1 LNHDA, CDR2 SQIVND (reference sequence). V trimming: 6 bases; J trimming: 2 bases; junction bases outside the gene matches: 2.

The rearrangement joins TRBV28 to TRBJ2-3, with 13 bases aligning to TRBD2. Germline-derived CDR1 and CDR2 are MDHEN and SYDVKM. J was trimmed by 2 bases and V by 3 bases; bases with no gene match: 11. The CDR3 is made up of 19 amino acids. CDR3 bases: TGTGCCAGCAGTTTTGTGAGTCCGACTAGCGGGGGGTACACAGATACGCAGTATTTT. It is translated as CASSFVSPTSGGYTDTQYF. The variable domain in full, completed from reference TRBV28 and TRBJ2-3, reads DVKVTQSSRYLVKRTGEKVFLECVQDMDHENMFWYRQDPGLGLRLIYFSYDVKMKEKGDIPEGYSVSREKKERFSLILESASTNQTSMYLCASSFVSPTSGGYTDTQYFGPGTRLTVL.

This clone was seen repeatedly, ten times or more. The chain couples TRBV6-6 to TRBJ1-1; 7 bases match TRBD1. V shed 4 bases and J 0 bases; nucleotides not matched to a gene: 2. Germline-derived CDR1 and CDR2 are MNHNY and SVGAGI (reference sequence). The CDR3 is 14 amino acids. CDR3 loop: CASSLTGMNTEAFF. CDR3 sequence (DNA): TGTGCCAGCAGTTTGACAGGGATGAACACTGAAGCTTTCTTT.

The chain uses TRBV2 and TRBJ2-7; 8 nucleotides line up with TRBD1. This CDR3 is built from 14 residues. CDR1 and CDR2 (germline): SNHLY, FYNNEI. V shed 6 bases and J 1 base; nucleotides not matched to a gene: 5. The CDR3: CASRGQGFSYEQYF. The CDR3 nucleotides read TGTGCCAGCAGAGGACAGGGCTTTTCCTACGAGCAGTACTTC. The full variable domain, with the rest looked up from reference TRBV2 and TRBJ2-7, is EPEVTQTPSHQVTQMGQEVILRCVPISNHLYFYWYRQILGQKVEFLVSFYNNEISEKSEIFDDQFSVERPDGSNFTLKIRSTKLEDSAMYFCASRGQGFSYEQYFGPGTRLTVT.

This sequence joins TRBV4-1 and TRBJ2-5, with 8 bases matching TRBD2. Trimming cost V 1 base and J 4 bases; bases outside gene matches: 8. The CDR3 sequence is 16 residues long. Germline CDR1 MGHRA, CDR2 YSYEKL. CDR3 DNA sequence: TGCGCCAGCAGCCAAGTCCGGGGGGGGGCCCCAGAGACCCAGTACTTC. It translates to CASSQVRGGAPETQYF.

The chain joins TRBV5-4 to TRBJ2-7; 11 bases line up with TRBD2. J gave up 3 bases and V 4 bases, and 3 bases lay outside the gene matches. CDR1 is SGHNT, CDR2 YYREEE, per germline (reference sequence). The CDR3 loop spans 14 amino acids. The CDR3 nucleotides are TGTGCCAGCAGCCTCGGGACTAGCGGCTACGAGCAGTACTTC. It encodes CASSLGTSGYEQYF.

V usage is TRBV18 and J usage is TRBJ2-7, with D possibly being TRBD1 (6 bases). Germline-derived CDR1 and CDR2 are KGHSH and LQKENI. The CDR3 length is 13 residues. The V end lost 6 bases, the J end lost 2 bases, and 11 bases lay between the germline ends. Here the CDR3 reads CASSLGQTYEQYF. The CDR3 bases are TGTGCCAGCTCCCTCGGACAGACCTACGAGCAGTACTTC.

The genes are TRBV5-6 and TRBJ1-2; 7 bases line up with TRBD1. The CDR3 is made up of 14 amino acids. The junction had 7 bases not matched to a gene; V was cut back by 4 bases and J by 4 bases. Germline V lookup: CDR1 SGHDT, CDR2 YYEEEE. CDR3 amino acids: CASSRTDRFYGYTF. The CDR3 nucleotides read TGTGCCAGCAGCAGGACGGACAGGTTCTATGGCTACACCTTC. Together with reference TRBV5-6 and TRBJ1-2, the CDR3 gives the full variable domain: DAGVTQSPTHLIKTRGQQVTLRCSPKSGHDTVSWYQQALGQGPQFIFQYYEEEERQRGNFPDRFSGHQFPNYSSELNVNALLLGDSALYLCASSRTDRFYGYTFGSGTRLTVV.

The chain has TRBV11-2 and TRBJ2-7; possibly TRBD2 for D (5 bases). The CDR3 loop spans 13 amino acids. Trimming shortened V by 0 bases and J by 4 bases, and 7 bases separated the two germline ends. The V gene's germline CDR1 is SGHAT and CDR2 FQNNGV. CDR3 sequence (DNA): TGTGCCAGCAGCTTAGATTGGACTTACGAGCAGTACTTC. This encodes CASSLDWTYEQYF. The full variable domain, completed using reference TRBV11-2 and TRBJ2-7, is EAGVAQSPRYKIIEKRQSVAFWCNPISGHATLYWYQQILGQGPKLLIQFQNNGVVDDSQLPKDRFSAERLKGVDSTLKIQPAKLEDSAVYLCASSLDWTYEQYFGPGTRLTVT.

V usage is TRBV5-6 and J usage is TRBJ2-1; TRBD2 agrees at 15 bases. V lost 7 bases, J lost 2 bases, and 10 bases stayed unmatched. The CDR3 covers 18 residues. Per germline, CDR1 SGHDT and CDR2 YYEEEE. Here the CDR3 reads CASSDRTSGRATYNEQFF. The DNA for the CDR3 is TGTGCCAGCTCCGACCGGACTAGCGGGAGGGCAACCTACAATGAGCAGTTCTTC.

The chain carries TRBV30 and TRBJ1-5; D unclear. V lost 2 bases, J lost 7 bases, and 12 bases lay in between. Germline-derived CDR1 and CDR2 are GTSNPN and SVGIG (reference sequence). The CDR3 runs 13 residues. CDR3 sequence reads: CAWSPRPGQPQHF. For the CDR3, the DNA is TGTGCCTGGAGTCCCCGCCCAGGCCAGCCCCAGCATTTT.

V is TRBV27 and J is TRBJ2-3; 8 bases are shared with TRBD1. Germline V lookup: CDR1 MNHEY, CDR2 SMNVEV (reference sequence). J gave up 5 bases and V 3 bases, and 4 bases lay outside the gene matches. The CDR3 is made up of 14 amino acids. The CDR3 sequence: CASSLAGGKDTQYF. In nucleotides, the CDR3 is TGTGCCAGCAGTTTGGCAGGGGGCAAAGATACGCAGTATTTT.

This chain links TRBV27 with TRBJ2-1, with 8 bases lining up with TRBD1. V was clipped by 4 bases and J by 3 bases; unmatched bases: 8. Germline assignment: CDR1 MNHEY and CDR2 SMNVEV (reference sequence). The CDR3 runs to 16 residues. In DNA, the CDR3 is TGTGCCAGCAGTTCCCCGTGGACAGGGCTCTACAATGAGCAGTTCTTC. This sequence encodes CASSSPWTGLYNEQFF.

The chain employs TRBV5-8 and TRBJ2-5, with D possibly being TRBD1 (7 bases). Trimming removed 1 base from V and 3 bases from J, with 13 bases in between. This CDR3 contains 15 residues. In germline, CDR1 is SGHTS, CDR2 YDEGEE. The CDR3 DNA sequence: TGTGCCAGCAGCTTGCGTGGCAGGGGGGAAGAGACCCAGTACTTC. Its protein product is CASSLRGRGEETQYF.

Only one count was recorded for this clone. CDR3 loop: CASRRDRGPYEQYF. CDR3 in DNA: TGCGCCAGTAGACGGGACAGGGGACCCTACGAGCAGTACTTC. The V gene is TRBV10-2, the J gene TRBJ2-7; TRBD1 agrees at 10 bases. The germline CDR1 and CDR2 sequences are WSHSY and SAAADI. The ends lost 9 bases at V and 2 bases at J; junction bases unmatched: 7. CDR3 length equals 14 residues.

The genes are TRBV7-9 and TRBJ2-1, with 8 bases fitting TRBD2. The junction had 14 bases not matched to a gene; V was cut back by 5 bases and J by 8 bases. CDR1 is SEHNR and CDR2 is FQNEAQ in the germline V gene (reference sequence). The CDR3 runs 16 residues. In DNA, the CDR3 is TGTGCCAGCAGCCAGGCCGGGACTAGTCTTCCCGATGAGCAGTTCTTC. Residues: CASSQAGTSLPDEQFF.

The count of this clone is one. The J gene is TRBJ1-1, the V gene TRBV5-5; a weak D match, TRBD1 (5 bases). Germline V gene data show CDR1 as SGHKS and CDR2 as YYEKEE (reference sequence). The V gene lost 3 bases and the J gene lost 1 base, with 13 bases spanning the gap. The length of the CDR3 is 15 residues. In DNA, the CDR3 is TGTGCCAGCAGCTACCAACCCACAGGGAACACTGAAGCTTTCTTT. This translates into CASSYQPTGNTEAFF.

This chain links TRBV9 with TRBJ2-2, with D tentatively TRBD2 (5 bases). Trimming removed 0 bases at V and 7 bases at J, with 16 bases between. This CDR3 is 16 amino acids long. Per the germline V gene, CDR1 is SGDLS and CDR2 is YYNGEE. The CDR3 protein is CASSVAGGRFNGELFF. The CDR3 DNA sequence: TGTGCCAGCAGCGTAGCTGGAGGAAGGTTCAACGGGGAGCTGTTTTTT. Full variable domain (remainder filled in from reference TRBV9 and TRBJ2-2): DSGVTQTPKHLITATGQRVTLRCSPRSGDLSVYWYQQSLDQGLQFLIQYYNGEERAKGNILERFSAQQFPDLHSELNLSSLELGDSALYFCASSVAGGRFNGELFFGEGSRLTVL.

The chain couples TRBV2 to TRBJ2-2; TRBD2 matches at 7 bases. The CDR3 length is 14 residues. Trimming removed 7 bases from V and 5 bases from J; junction bases left unmatched: 7. The germline CDR1 and CDR2 sequences are SNHLY and FYNNEI. This CDR3 is CASTLLSGTGELFF. The CDR3 nucleotides are TGTGCCAGCACCCTCCTTAGCGGGACCGGGGAGCTGTTTTTT.